The 3 T cell receptor beta chains reported below all come from one sample, sequenced in a study of blood T cell repertoires in COVID-19. Generated by immunoSEQ multiplex PCR, the TCRdb table keeps only in-frame clones and is missing some. The sample has 200,000 to 250,000 clones, 84% seen once. Sequenced input: peripheral blood. The origin of the receptors is a woman of 80 years or more with active or convalescent COVID-19.

On this clone itself: Germline is not matched at one junction end, which may reflect a read error. V gene TRBV2 combines with J gene TRBJ2-7; D may be TRBD1 (5 bases). The CDR3 consists of 10 residues. Germline lookup yields CDR1 SNHLY and CDR2 FYNNEI. The CDR3 spells CASSVKGKDF. CDR3 nucleotide sequence: TGTGCCAGCAGTGTGAAGGGGAAGGACTTC.

The rearrangement links TRBV9 to TRBJ2-1; no definite D call. The germline V gene has CDR1 SGDLS and CDR2 YYNGEE. Trimming pared 6 bases from V and 2 bases from J, leaving 12 bases between. The CDR3 spans 14 residues. The CDR3 reads CASTTGGAYNEQFF. The CDR3 DNA is TGTGCCAGCACTACCGGCGGAGCCTACAATGAGCAGTTCTTC. Combining the CDR3 with reference TRBV9 and TRBJ2-1 gives the whole variable domain DSGVTQTPKHLITATGQRVTLRCSPRSGDLSVYWYQQSLDQGLQFLIQYYNGEERAKGNILERFSAQQFPDLHSELNLSSLELGDSALYFCASTTGGAYNEQFFGPGTRLTVL.

The chain has TRBV7-6 and TRBJ2-3; 10 bases line up with TRBD2. Germline V gene lookup returns CDR1 SGHVS and CDR2 FNYEAQ. This CDR3 is 20 amino acids long. The junction had 17 bases not matched to a gene; V was cut back by 5 bases and J by 0 bases. CDR3 bases: TGTGCCAGCAGCCCAAAACCTAGCGGGAGTGTTCGGACTAGCACAGATACGCAGTATTTT. Translation: CASSPKPSGSVRTSTDTQYF.